Listed below are T cell receptor beta chains from one sample, sequenced in a study of T cell clonotyping in hematopoietic cell transplantation. Some clones are missing from TCRdb's copy, which holds only in-frame ones; the method was immunoSEQ multiplex PCR. The top ten hold around 1.7% of the sample, which has 2,500 to 3,500 clones, almost 96% seen once. The source material was peripheral blood mononuclear cells, sampled before stem cell transplant. These receptors originate from a woman between 50 and 59 years old with chronic myeloid leukemia. Some clones in this sample may be carry-over from other donors' samples. The CDR3 runs from the conserved cysteine through the conserved F or W. The D gene is left open where the match is weak. Size values are once, few and many counts, or a class for expanded clones, and some rows have none.

j_call	v_call	d_call	clone_size	cdr3_nt	cdr3_aa
TRBJ2-7	TRBV15	TRBD2	NA	TGTGCCACCAGCAGAGATCCGGGAGGGACCTACGAGCAGTACTTC	CATSRDPGGTYEQYF
TRBJ1-1	TRBV10-3	NA	NA	TGTGCCATCACCGCCGGGGCAGGGGCGGACACTGAAGCTTTCTTT	CAITAGAGADTEAFF
TRBJ2-3	TRBV7-2	NA	once	TGTGCCAGCAGCTTAAGTGCAGGATATACAGATACGCAGTATTTT	CASSLSAGYTDTQYF
TRBJ1-4	TRBV5-6	TRBD1	NA	TGTGCCAGCAGCGCCAGGACAGGCCAAAATGAAAAACTGTTTTTT	CASSARTGQNEKLFF
TRBJ1-5	TRBV5-8	NA	once	TGTGCCAGCAGCTTGGATGGGCGGTATAGCAATCAGCCCCAGCATTTT	CASSLDGRYSNQPQHF
TRBJ2-2	TRBV7-2	NA	NA	TGTGCCAGCAGCTCGGCACGACGGACCGGGGAGCTGTTTTTT	CASSSARRTGELFF
TRBJ2-3	TRBV18	NA	NA	TGTGCCAGCTCACCCCCCGACAGATACAGCACAGATACGCAGTATTTT	CASSPPDRYSTDTQYF
TRBJ2-4	TRBV6-5	NA	once	TGTGCCAGCAGTAGAACAGGGTCCATTCAGTACTTC	CASSRTGSIQYF
TRBJ1-5	TRBV2	NA	few	TGTGCCAGCAGTGGTGAGGGCGGTCGCAATCAGCCCCAGCATTTT	CASSGEGGRNQPQHF
TRBJ2-3	TRBV6-5	NA	NA	TGTGCCAGCAGTTCCGCCCCGGATACGCAGTATTTT	CASSSAPDTQYF
TRBJ2-7	TRBV27	NA	few	TGTGCCAGCAGTTCGGTAGGGTACGAGCAGTACTTC	CASSSVGYEQYF
TRBJ2-4	TRBV7-9	NA	NA	TGTGCCAGCAGCCCCCCAATAGGAGCCAAAAACATTCAGTACTTC	CASSPPIGAKNIQYF
TRBJ2-7	TRBV5-4	TRBD1	NA	TGTGCCAGCAGCACTCCCCCGGGACAGGGGGACGGCGAGCAGTACTTC	CASSTPPGQGDGEQYF
TRBJ2-3	TRBV28	TRBD2	NA	TGTGCCAGCAGCGACATGGGGCGGGGGGGCACAGATACGCAGTATTTT	CASSDMGRGGTDTQYF
TRBJ2-5	TRBV4-2	TRBD2	NA	TGTGCCAGCAGACTCGGGACTAGCACCCAAGAGACCCAGTACTTC	CASRLGTSTQETQYF
TRBJ1-2	TRBV28	TRBD1	once	TGTGCCAGCAGTTCATCCGTACAGGGGAGGACTCTCACCTTC	CASSSSVQGRTLTF
TRBJ2-7	TRBV19	NA	NA	TGTGCCAGTAGTTCACGGACCGGGAGCTCCTACGAGCAGTACTTC	CASSSRTGSSYEQYF
TRBJ2-1	TRBV19	TRBD2	NA	TGTGCCAGTAGTATAATGGGGGGAGGGATGAATGAGCAGTTCTTC	CASSIMGGGMNEQFF
TRBJ2-7	TRBV7-9	NA	NA	TGTGCCAGCAGCATAACGGGACTCAGCTCCTACGAGCAGTACTTC	CASSITGLSSYEQYF
TRBJ2-3	TRBV7-2	NA	NA	TGTGCCAGCAGCTTACATCAGGGAATAGATACGCAGTATTTT	CASSLHQGIDTQYF
TRBJ2-6	TRBV28	NA	NA	TGTGCCAGCGGACTGGACAGTGCCTCGGGGGCCAACGTCCTGACTTTC	CASGLDSASGANVLTF
TRBJ1-1	TRBV5-4	NA	NA	TGTGCCAGCCAAATCGGGGGCACTGAAGCTTTCTTT	CASQIGGTEAFF
TRBJ2-1	TRBV2	NA	NA	TGTGCCAGCAGTGAAAAAGGTTTTTACTACAATGAGCAGTTCTTC	CASSEKGFYYNEQFF
TRBJ2-1	TRBV7-3	TRBD2	NA	TGTGCCAGCAGTGCGACGGGACTAGCGGGAGTTGAGCAGTTCTTC	CASSATGLAGVEQFF
TRBJ1-4	TRBV28	NA	NA	TGTGCCAGCAGCCCCATGGGGGGCTTGAGGGCTGAAAAACTGTTTTTT	CASSPMGGLRAEKLFF
TRBJ1-1	TRBV13	NA	NA	TGTGCCAGCAGCTCGGGGGGTAGGACTGAAGCTTTCTTT	CASSSGGRTEAFF
TRBJ2-7	TRBV11-3	NA	NA	TGTGCCAGCAGCTTGGGTGGGGGCGGCTACGAGCAGTACTTC	CASSLGGGGYEQYF
TRBJ2-3	TRBV7-3	NA	NA	TGTGCCAGCAGCATTCCGACTGGTGTACAGTATTTT	CASSIPTGVQYF